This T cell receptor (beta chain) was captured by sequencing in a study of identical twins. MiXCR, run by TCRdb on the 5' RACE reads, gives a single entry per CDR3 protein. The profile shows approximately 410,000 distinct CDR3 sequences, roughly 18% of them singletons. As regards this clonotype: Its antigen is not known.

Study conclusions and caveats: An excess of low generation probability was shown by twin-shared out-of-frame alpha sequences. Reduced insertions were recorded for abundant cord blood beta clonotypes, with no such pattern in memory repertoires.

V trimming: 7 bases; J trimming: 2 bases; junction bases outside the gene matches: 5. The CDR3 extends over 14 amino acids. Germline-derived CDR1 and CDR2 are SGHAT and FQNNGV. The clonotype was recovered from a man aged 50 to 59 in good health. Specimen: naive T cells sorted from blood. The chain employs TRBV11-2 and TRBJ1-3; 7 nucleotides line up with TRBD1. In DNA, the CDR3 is TGTGCCAGCACCCAGACAGGGACTGGAAACACCATATATTTT. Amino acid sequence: CASTQTGTGNTIYF.